The clone carrying this T cell receptor beta chain was picked up one time. This entry is derived from a study of cytomegalovirus exposure and HLA in healthy donors. With 60 Vbeta and 13 Jbeta primers, the PCR was carried out. Assay used: immunoSEQ multiplex PCR; TCRdb lists only in-frame clones, some missing. The repertoire holds 150,000 or so clones, with 80% to 85% as singletons. Germline CDR1 SNHLY, CDR2 FYNNEI. The CDR3 runs to 14 residues. J lost 7 bases, V lost 2 bases, and 6 bases had no gene match. V gene TRBV2 combines with J gene TRBJ2-7, with TRBD2 matching 9 bases. The source material was PBMCs. The source of this sequence is a man between 45 and 60 years old in good health and CMV-seropositive. DNA of the CDR3: TGTGCCAGCAGTGAAATAGCGGGAGCGGAGGAGCAGTACTTC. It encodes CASSEIAGAEEQYF.